This record looks at one TCR beta chain sequence and its context. Its antigen remains undetermined. No much larger clonotype is one base removed from it; base qualities were not supplied. Libraries were made using PCR. The sequencer listed for this sample is Illumina HiSeq 2500. Molecular barcoding was employed in the preparation of TCR libraries, with unique molecular identifiers being used to normalize TCRbeta repertoire quantification. In TCRdb, the public reads were trimmed at Q25 with fastp and aligned with MiXCR, with productive beta chains retained. Identical CDR3 proteins give one entry, which carries the most common genes and DNA. In all, the sample holds 450,000 to 600,000 distinct CDR3 sequences, and approximately 12% of those were seen once. 2.2% of the sample is held by the ten biggest clonotypes. V and J are truncated by 7 bases and 4 bases respectively, leaving an intervening sequence of 5 bases. Including cysteine and phenylalanine, the CDR3 has 11 amino acids. Just the 33-base CDR3 DNA is kept, in frame starting at base 1. CDR1 MGHDK and CDR2 SYGVNS are derived from the germline V gene.

This specimen comes from a study of T-cell reconstitution after alpha-beta-depleted transplantation in children (dated by TCRdb to the mid-2010s). Regarding the study in general: Using TCR repertoire profiling, the study quantitatively followed how T-cell immune reconstitution unfolded in children after TCRalphabeta/CD19-depleted allogeneic hematopoietic cell transplantation. Points the paper makes about the study in general: The high TCRbeta diversity at day 60 in some patients was ascribed to recipient T cells and intrathymic progenitors that had survived conditioning. Over the following months the frequencies of hyperexpanded clones went down, and after one year T-cell counts and TCRbeta diversity were mostly credited to newly produced T cells. The apparently early recovery of alphabetaT-cell counts about two months after transplant reportedly depended on only several hundred rapidly expanded clones that came from non-depleted graft cells.

The treatment or condition label for this specimen denotes: allogeneic hematopoietic cell transplantation with graft depleted of TCRalphabeta T cells and CD19 B cells. The children who served as transplant recipients had been given grafts of TCRalphabeta/CD19-depleted allogeneic hematopoietic cells. This receptor was taken from a male patient under 18 who had a stem cell transplant for acute myeloid leukemia, so the T cells may come from the graft donor. The sequence links TRBV25-1 to TRBJ1-3; no confident D gene assignment can be made. The starting material was PBMCs, mostly from graft donor cells, obtained 360 days after TCRalphabeta/CD19-depleted stem cell transplant. The sequence in DNA is TGTGCCAGCAAAGAGGGAAACACCATATATTTT. It is translated as CASKEGNTIYF.